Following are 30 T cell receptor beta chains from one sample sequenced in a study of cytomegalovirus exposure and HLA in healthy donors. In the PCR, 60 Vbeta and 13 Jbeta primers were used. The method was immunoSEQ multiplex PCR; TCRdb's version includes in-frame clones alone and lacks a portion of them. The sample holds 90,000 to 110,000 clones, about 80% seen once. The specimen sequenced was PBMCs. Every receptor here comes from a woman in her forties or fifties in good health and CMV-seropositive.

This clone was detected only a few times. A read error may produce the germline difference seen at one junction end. The CDR3 nucleotides are TGTTCCAGCAGCTTCAGGGGGACAGATGGCTACACCTTC. Its protein product is CSSSFRGTDGYTF. This chain joins TRBV7-9 and TRBJ1-2; 7 positions match TRBD1. The CDR3 extends over 13 amino acids. The V gene's germline CDR1 is SEHNR and CDR2 FQNEAQ (reference sequence).

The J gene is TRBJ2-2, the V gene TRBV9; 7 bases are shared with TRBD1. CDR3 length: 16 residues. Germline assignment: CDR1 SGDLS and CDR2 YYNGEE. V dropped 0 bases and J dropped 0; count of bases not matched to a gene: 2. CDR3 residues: CASSVEGAPNTGELFF. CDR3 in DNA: TGTGCCAGCAGCGTAGAGGGGGCTCCGAACACCGGGGAGCTGTTTTTT.

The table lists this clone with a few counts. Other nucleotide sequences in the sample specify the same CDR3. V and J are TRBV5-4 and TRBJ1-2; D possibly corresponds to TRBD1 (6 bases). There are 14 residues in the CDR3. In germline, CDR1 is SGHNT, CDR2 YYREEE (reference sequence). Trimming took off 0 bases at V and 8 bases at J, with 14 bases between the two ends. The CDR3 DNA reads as TGTGCCAGCAGCTTGGAGGGGAACAGGGAGGGCTACACCTTC. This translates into CASSLEGNREGYTF.

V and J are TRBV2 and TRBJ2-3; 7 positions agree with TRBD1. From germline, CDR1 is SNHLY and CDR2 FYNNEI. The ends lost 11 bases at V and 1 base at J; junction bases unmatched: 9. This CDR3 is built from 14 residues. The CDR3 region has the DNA TGTGCCGTCTCTGAGGGGGCGGGCACAGATACGCAGTATTTT. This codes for CAVSEGAGTDTQYF.

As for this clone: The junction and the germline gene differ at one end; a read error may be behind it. The CDR3: CSSSLVGGGGSANEQFF. In nucleotides, the CDR3 is TGTTCCAGCAGCTTAGTGGGAGGCGGGGGCTCAGCCAATGAGCAGTTCTTC. This chain connects TRBV7-9 to TRBJ2-1; tentatively, D is TRBD2 (7 bases). The CDR3 sequence is 17 residues long. Germline-derived CDR1 and CDR2 are SEHNR and FQNEAQ (reference sequence).

The CDR3 DNA reads as TGTGCCAGCAGCGGGACAGGGCCAGCCAAAAACATTCAGTACTTC. This encodes CASSGTGPAKNIQYF. The chain combines TRBV5-4 with TRBJ2-4; TRBD1 matches 9 bases. Losses at the gene ends were 4 bases for V and 0 bases for J; bases not matched to a gene: 2. This CDR3 contains 15 residues. CDR1 and CDR2 (germline): SGHNT, YYREEE (reference sequence). Filled out from reference TRBV5-4 and TRBJ2-4, the complete variable domain reads ETGVTQSPTHLIKTRGQQVTLRCSSQSGHNTVSWYQQALGQGPQFIFQYYREEENGRGNFPPRFSGLQFPNYSSELNVNALELDDSALYLCASSGTGPAKNIQYFGAGTRLSVL.

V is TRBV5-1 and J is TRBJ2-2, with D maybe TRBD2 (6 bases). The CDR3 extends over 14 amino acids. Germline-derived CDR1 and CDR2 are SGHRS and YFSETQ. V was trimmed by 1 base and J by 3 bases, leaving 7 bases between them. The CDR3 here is CASSLWRDTGELFF. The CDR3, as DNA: TGCGCCAGCAGCTTGTGGAGGGACACCGGGGAGCTGTTTTTT.

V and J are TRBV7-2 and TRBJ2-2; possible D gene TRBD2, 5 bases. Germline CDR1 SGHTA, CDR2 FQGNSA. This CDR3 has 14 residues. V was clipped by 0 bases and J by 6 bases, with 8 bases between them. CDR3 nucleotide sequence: TGTGCCAGCAGCTTAGCGGGAGAGGCCGGGGAGCTGTTTTTT. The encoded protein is CASSLAGEAGELFF.

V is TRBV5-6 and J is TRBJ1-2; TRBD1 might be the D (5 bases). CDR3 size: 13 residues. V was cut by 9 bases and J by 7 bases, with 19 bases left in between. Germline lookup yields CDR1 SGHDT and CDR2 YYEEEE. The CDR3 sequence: CATHDGGRSGYTF. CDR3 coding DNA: TGTGCCACCCATGACGGGGGTCGAAGTGGCTACACCTTC.

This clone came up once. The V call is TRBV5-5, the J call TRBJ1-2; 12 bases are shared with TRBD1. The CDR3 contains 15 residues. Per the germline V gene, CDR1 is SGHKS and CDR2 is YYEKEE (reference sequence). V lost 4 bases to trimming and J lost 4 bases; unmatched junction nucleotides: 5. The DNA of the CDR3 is TGTGCCAGCAGCCTAGCGGGACAGGGGGCCTATGGCTACACCTTC. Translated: CASSLAGQGAYGYTF.

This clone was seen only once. The DNA of the CDR3 is TGCGCCAGCAGCCAGGGACTAGCGGGGCCTCCCTACGAGCAGTACTTC. It translates to CASSQGLAGPPYEQYF. The chain employs TRBV4-3 and TRBJ2-7; 13 positions match TRBD2. The CDR3 covers 16 residues. V shed 3 bases and J 2 bases; nucleotides not matched to a gene: 4. The germline V gene has CDR1 LGHNA and CDR2 YSLEER.

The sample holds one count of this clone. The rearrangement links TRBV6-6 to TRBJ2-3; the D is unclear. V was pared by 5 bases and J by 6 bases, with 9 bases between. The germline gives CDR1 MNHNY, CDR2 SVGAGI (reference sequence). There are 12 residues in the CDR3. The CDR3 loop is CASSPMRDTQYF. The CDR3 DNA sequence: TGTGCCAGCAGTCCCATGCGGGATACGCAGTATTTT.

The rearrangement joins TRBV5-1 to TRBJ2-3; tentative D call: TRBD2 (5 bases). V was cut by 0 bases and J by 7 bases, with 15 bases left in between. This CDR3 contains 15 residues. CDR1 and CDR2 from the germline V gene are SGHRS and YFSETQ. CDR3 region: CASSLGEFVLNTQYF. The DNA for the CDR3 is TGCGCCAGCAGCTTGGGGGAGTTCGTCCTGAATACGCAGTATTTT. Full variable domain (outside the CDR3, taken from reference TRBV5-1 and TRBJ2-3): KAGVTQTPRYLIKTRGQQVTLSCSPISGHRSVSWYQQTPGQGLQFLFEYFSETQRNKGNFPGRFSGRQFSNSRSEMNVSTLELGDSALYLCASSLGEFVLNTQYFGPGTRLTVL.

The CDR3 sequence is CSVETQGMSYEQYF. The CDR3 nucleotides are TGCAGCGTTGAAACTCAGGGGATGTCCTACGAGCAGTACTTC. The J gene is TRBJ2-7, the V gene TRBV29-1, with a possible D match to TRBD1 (6 bases). The CDR3 loop spans 14 amino acids. The germline V and J ends were trimmed by 2 bases and 1 base, with 12 bases remaining between them. Germline CDR1 is SQVTM and CDR2 is ANQGSEA.

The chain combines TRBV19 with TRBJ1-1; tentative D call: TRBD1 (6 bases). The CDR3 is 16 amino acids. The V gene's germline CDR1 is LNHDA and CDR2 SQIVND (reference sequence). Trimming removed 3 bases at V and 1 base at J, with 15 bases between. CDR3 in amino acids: CASSMGTGLPNTEAFF. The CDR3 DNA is TGTGCCAGTAGTATGGGAACAGGGCTACCGAACACTGAAGCTTTCTTT.

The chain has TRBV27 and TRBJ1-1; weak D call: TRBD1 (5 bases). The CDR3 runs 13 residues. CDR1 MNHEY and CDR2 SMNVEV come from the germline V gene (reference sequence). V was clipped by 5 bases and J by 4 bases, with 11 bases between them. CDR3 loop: CASSLAGGTEAFF. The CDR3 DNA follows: TGTGCCAGCAGTCTCGCGGGGGGCACTGAAGCTTTCTTT.

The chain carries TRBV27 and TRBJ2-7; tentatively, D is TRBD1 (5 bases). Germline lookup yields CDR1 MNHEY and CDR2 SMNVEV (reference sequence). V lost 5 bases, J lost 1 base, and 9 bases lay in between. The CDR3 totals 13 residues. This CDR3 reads CASSPQGSYEQYF. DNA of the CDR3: TGTGCCAGCAGTCCCCAGGGTTCCTACGAGCAGTACTTC.

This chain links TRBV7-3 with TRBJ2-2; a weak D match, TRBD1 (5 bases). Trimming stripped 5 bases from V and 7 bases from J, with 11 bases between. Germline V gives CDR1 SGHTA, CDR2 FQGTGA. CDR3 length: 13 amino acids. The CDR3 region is CASSLTTGGELFF. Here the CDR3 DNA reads TGTGCCAGCAGCCTGACAACAGGCGGGGAGCTGTTTTTT.

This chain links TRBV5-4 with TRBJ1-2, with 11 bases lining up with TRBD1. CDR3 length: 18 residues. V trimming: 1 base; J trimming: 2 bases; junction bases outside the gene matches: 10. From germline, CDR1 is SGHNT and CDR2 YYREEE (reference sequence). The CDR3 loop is CASSLIRDRGTPNYGYTF. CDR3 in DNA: TGTGCCAGCAGCTTGATCCGGGACAGGGGGACACCAAACTATGGCTACACCTTC.

CDR3 in amino acids: CASSVTGEDEQFF. The CDR3 DNA reads as TGTGCCAGCAGCGTAACGGGAGAGGATGAGCAGTTCTTC. The rearrangement joins TRBV9 to TRBJ2-1, with a possible D match to TRBD2 (6 bases). The V gene lost 1 base and the J gene lost 8 bases, with 10 bases spanning the gap. The CDR3 has 13 residues. CDR1 is SGDLS, CDR2 YYNGEE, per germline.

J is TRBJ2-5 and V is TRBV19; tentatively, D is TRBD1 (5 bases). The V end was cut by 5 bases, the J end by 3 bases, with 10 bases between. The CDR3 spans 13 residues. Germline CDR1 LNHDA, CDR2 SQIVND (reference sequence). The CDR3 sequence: CASSAQGEETQYF. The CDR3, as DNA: TGTGCCAGTAGTGCCCAGGGTGAAGAGACCCAGTACTTC. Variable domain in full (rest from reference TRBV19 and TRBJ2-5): DGGITQSPKYLFRKEGQNVTLSCEQNLNHDAMYWYRQDPGQGLRLIYYSQIVNDFQKGDIAEGYSVSREKKESFPLTVTSAQKNPTAFYLCASSAQGEETQYFGPGTRLLVL.

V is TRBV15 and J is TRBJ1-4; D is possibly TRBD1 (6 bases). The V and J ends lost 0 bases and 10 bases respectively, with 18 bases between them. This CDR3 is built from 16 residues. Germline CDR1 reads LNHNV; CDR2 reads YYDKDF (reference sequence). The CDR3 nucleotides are TGTGCCACCAGCAGAGATAAGTCAGGGGAGGGAGCAAAACTGTTTTTT. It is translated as CATSRDKSGEGAKLFF.

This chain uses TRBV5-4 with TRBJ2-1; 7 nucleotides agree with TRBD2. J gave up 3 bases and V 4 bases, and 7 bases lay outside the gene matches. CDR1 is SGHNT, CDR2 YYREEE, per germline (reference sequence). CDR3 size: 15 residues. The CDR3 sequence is CASSLRDYLYNEQFF. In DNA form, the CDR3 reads TGTGCCAGCAGCCTCCGGGACTATCTCTACAATGAGCAGTTCTTC.

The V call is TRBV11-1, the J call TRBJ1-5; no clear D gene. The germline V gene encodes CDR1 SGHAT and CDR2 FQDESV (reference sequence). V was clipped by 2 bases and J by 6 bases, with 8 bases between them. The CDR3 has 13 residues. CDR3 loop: CASSLTPGQPQHF. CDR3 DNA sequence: TGTGCCAGCAGCTTAACCCCAGGTCAGCCCCAGCATTTT.

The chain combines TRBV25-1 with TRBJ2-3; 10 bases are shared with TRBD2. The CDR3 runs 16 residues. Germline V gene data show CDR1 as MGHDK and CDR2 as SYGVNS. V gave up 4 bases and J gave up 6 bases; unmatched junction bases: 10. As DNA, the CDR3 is TGTGCCAGCAGTGCGGCTAGCGGGGGCGAGAGGGATACGCAGTATTTT. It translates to CASSAASGGERDTQYF. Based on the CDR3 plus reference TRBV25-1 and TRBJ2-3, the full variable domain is EADIYQTPRYLVIGTGKKITLECSQTMGHDKMYWYQQDPGMELHLIHYSYGVNSTEKGDLSSESTVSRIRTEHFPLTLESARPSHTSQYLCASSAASGGERDTQYFGPGTRLTVL.

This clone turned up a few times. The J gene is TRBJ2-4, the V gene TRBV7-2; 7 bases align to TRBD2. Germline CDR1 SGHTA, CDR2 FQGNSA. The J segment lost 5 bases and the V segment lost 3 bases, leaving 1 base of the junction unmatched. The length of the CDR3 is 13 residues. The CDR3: CASSLGGENIQYF. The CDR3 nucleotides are TGTGCCAGCAGCTTGGGGGGGGAAAACATTCAGTACTTC. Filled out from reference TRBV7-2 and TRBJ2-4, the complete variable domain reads GAGVSQSPSNKVTEKGKDVELRCDPISGHTALYWYRQSLGQGLEFLIYFQGNSAPDKSGLPSDRFSAERTGGSVSTLTIQRTQQEDSAVYLCASSLGGENIQYFGAGTRLSVL.

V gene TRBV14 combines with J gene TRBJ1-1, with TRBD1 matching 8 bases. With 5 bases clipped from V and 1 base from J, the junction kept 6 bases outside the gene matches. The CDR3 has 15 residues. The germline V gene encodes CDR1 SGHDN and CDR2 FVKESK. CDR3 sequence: CASSARTGWNTEAFF. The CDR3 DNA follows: TGTGCCAGCAGCGCTCGGACAGGGTGGAACACTGAAGCTTTCTTT.

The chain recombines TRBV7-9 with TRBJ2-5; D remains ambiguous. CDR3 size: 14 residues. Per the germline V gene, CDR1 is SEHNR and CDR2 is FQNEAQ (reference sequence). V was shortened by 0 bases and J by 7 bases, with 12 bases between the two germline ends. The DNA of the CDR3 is TGTGCCAGCAGCTTAGCGATAGAGACGGGGACCCAGTACTTC. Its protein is CASSLAIETGTQYF. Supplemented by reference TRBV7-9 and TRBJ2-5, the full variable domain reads DTGVSQNPRHKITKRGQNVTFRCDPISEHNRLYWYRQTLGQGPEFLTYFQNEAQLEKSRLLSDRFSAERPKGSFSTLEIQRTEQGDSAMYLCASSLAIETGTQYFGPGTRLLVL.

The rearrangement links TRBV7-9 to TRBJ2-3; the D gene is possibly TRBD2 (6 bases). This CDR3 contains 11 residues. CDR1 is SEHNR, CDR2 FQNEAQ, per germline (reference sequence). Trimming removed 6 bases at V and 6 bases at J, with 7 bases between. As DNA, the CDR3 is TGTGCCAGCAGAGGAGGGGATACGCAGTATTTT. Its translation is CASRGGDTQYF.

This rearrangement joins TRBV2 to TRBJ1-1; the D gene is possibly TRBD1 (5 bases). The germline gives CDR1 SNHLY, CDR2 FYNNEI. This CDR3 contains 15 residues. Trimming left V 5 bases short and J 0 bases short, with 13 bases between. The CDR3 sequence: CASSREGNMNTEAFF. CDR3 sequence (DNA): TGTGCCAGCAGTCGGGAGGGGAACATGAACACTGAAGCTTTCTTT. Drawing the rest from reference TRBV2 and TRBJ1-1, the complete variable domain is EPEVTQTPSHQVTQMGQEVILRCVPISNHLYFYWYRQILGQKVEFLVSFYNNEISEKSEIFDDQFSVERPDGSNFTLKIRSTKLEDSAMYFCASSREGNMNTEAFFGQGTRLTVV.